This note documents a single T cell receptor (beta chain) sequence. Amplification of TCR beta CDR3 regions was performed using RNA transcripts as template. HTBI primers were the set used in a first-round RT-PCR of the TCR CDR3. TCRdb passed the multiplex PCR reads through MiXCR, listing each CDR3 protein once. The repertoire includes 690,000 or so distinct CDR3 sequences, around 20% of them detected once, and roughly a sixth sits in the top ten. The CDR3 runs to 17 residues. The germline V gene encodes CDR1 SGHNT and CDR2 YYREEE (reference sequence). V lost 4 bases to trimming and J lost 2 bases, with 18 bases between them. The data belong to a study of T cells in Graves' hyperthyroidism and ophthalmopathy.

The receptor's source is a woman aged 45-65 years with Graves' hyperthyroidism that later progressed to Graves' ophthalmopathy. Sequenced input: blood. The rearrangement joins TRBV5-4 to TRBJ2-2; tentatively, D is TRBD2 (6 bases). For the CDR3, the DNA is TGTGCCAGCAGCCCCGTGAGGGTAGCGGCTAACACCGGGGAGCTGTTTTTT. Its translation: CASSPVRVAANTGELFF.